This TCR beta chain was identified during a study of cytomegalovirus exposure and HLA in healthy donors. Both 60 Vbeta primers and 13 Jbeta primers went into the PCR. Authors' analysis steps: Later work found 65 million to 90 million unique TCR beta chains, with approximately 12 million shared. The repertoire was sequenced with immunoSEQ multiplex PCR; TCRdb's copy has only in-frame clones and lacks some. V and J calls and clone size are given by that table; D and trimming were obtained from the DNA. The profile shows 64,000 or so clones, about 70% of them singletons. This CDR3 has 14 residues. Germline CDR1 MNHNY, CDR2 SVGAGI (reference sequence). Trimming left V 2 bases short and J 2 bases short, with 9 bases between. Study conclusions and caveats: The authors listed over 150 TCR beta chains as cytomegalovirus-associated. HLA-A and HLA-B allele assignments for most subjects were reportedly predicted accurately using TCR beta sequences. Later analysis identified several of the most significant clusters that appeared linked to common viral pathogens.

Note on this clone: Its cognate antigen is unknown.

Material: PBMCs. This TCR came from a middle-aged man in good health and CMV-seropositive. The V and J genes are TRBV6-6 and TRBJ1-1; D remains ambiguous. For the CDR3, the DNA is TGTGCCAGCAGTTACATAGGCGGAAACACTGAAGCTTTCTTT. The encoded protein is CASSYIGGNTEAFF.